This T cell receptor beta chain was sequenced for a study of blood T cell repertoires in COVID-19 (dated by TCRdb to 2020 to 2022). General notes on the study: Samples covering the acute and convalescent phases of COVID-19 were provided by collaborators in the United States, Italy and Spain. The material from the prospective study consisted of cDNA or gDNA derived from T cells, B-cell-depleted T cells, or PBMCs. Subjects who had been exposed to COVID-19, were actively infected with it, or had recovered from it provided the deeply sampled blood TCRbeta repertoires that made up the dataset. A freely available public database, intended as a resource for researchers studying the immune response to SARS-CoV-2, is where the repertoires were released. Samples were obtained from the ongoing ImmuneRACE study (first 160 participants) and from 1,254 subjects provided by 6 global collaborators. Sample metadata almost always included a de-identified subject ID, COVID-19 status, age in years and sex. HLA class I and class II types, where available, came from metadata supplied by the sample provider rather than from assay-based typing.

Another Seattle source contributed samples from volunteer blood donors who had recovered from COVID-19. The collaborating institutions used their own protocols to collect whole blood in K2EDTA tubes. For TCRbeta analysis, collaborator samples were shipped as frozen whole blood, as isolated PBMCs, or as DNA extracted from either sample type. Note on this clone: Its antigen remains undetermined. No clone much larger than this one lies a single base away; base qualities are absent.

CDR1 SGHDT and CDR2 YYEEEE are derived from the germline V gene. V is reduced by 7 bases and J by 0 bases, leaving a spacing of 11 bases between them. Its CDR3 holds 14 amino acids, cysteine through phenylalanine. The DNA shown is the 42-base CDR3, in frame from base 1. Findings and caveats that apply to the study as a whole: The quantity of clinical and demographic metadata differed by source and by participant and was supplied without curation.

TCRbeta CDR3 regions were amplified from genomic DNA using the immunoSEQ Assay, a bias-controlled multiplex PCR. The study's processing was this. The number of nucleated cells in each sample was estimated by amplification of reference gene primers within the assay. To quantify the absolute abundance of each unique TCRbeta CDR3 rearrangement, sequence reads were collapsed and filtered. For each sample, productive Simpson clonality was calculated by taking the square root of Simpson's diversity index across productive rearrangements. The immuneACCESS repertoire file appears here via TCRdb, limited to in-frame rearrangements. These files lack a portion of the clones; in checked studies, under half of the deficit traces to unresolved V genes, and the cause of the others is not known. D and trimming come from the DNA, and the V and J calls and clone size come from that table. This sample is represented by roughly 250,000 clones; over 80% of them were singletons. The ten largest clones capture over 1.5% of the sample.

The sequence came from a woman between 40 and 50 years old who had recovered from COVID-19. The material sequenced was peripheral blood. The chain employs TRBV5-6 and TRBJ2-4, with the identity of the D gene unclear. The DNA sequence is as follows: TGTGCCAGCGGAGAGTTCCTAGCCAAAAACATTCAGTACTTC. Its product reads: CASGEFLAKNIQYF.